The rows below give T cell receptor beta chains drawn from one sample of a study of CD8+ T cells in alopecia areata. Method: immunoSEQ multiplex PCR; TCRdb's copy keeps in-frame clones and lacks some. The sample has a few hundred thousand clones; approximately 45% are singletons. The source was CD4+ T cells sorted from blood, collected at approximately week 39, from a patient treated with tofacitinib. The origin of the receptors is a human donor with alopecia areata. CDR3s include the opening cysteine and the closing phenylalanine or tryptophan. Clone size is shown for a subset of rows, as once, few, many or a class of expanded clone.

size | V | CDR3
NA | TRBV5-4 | CASSSAGRRVEGEQYF
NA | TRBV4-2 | CASSHAESAGPGAEQFF
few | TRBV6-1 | CASSEAVGYTEAFF
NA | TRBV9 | CASSSSVGQNYEQYF
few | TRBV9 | CASSAGLAVGELFF
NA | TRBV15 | CATSRDFGETQYF
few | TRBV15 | CATSKATDTQYF
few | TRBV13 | CASSFSGFETQYF
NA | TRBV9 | CASSVSRGSNEQFF
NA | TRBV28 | CASSTPPGVLTF
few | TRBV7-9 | CASSPTQDTQYF
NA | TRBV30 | CAWNSGNTIYF
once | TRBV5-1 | CASSPGLAGVWEQYF
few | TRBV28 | CASSPGGSYNEQFF
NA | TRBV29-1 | CSVEVRAGVVNTQYF
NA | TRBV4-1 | CASSRPSGTETQYF
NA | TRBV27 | CASSVGQGANQPQHF
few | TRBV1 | CTSGRTGRSGELFF
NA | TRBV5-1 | CASSPSGVRSTDTQYF
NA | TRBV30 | CAWSPTHAQAFF
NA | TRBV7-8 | CASSLAPLVETQYF
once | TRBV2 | CASSGRDRDNEQFF
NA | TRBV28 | CATMRWRTYEQYF
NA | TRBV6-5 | CASSRNSAGELFF
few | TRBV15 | CATSRDRVGVESAFF
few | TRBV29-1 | CSVDILVDTQYF
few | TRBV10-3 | CAISERGENGYTF
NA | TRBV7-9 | CASSLVGDQPQHF
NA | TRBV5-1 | CASSLDGRLTDTQYF
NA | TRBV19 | CATNQGYGARNQPQHF
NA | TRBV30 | CAWSAGGNTGELFF
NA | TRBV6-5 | CASSYGRQQTQYF
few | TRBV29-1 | CSAKDGLSGNTIYF
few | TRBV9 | CASSGTSGKGEQFF
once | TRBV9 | CASSVDSGAGDIQYF
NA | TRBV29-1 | CSVLRGVAGELFF
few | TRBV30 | CAWSVGYYNEQFF
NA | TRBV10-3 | CAITPGQGRIEQFF
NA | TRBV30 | CAWSEIGLADNEQFF
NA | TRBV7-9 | CASSVSFPGELFF
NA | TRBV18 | CASSASGTDTQYF
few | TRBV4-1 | CASSQGPQLAINPYEQYF